This entry features one T cell receptor (beta chain) sequence. Deletions cut 0 bases from V and 8 bases from J, with 13 bases between. Germline CDR1 is LGHNA and CDR2 is YSLEER. The CDR3 contains 15 residues. The repertoire was sequenced with immunoSEQ multiplex PCR; TCRdb's copy has only in-frame clones and lacks some. The table includes 100,000 to 150,000 clones, more than 75% detected once. This sample is part of a study of control samples from healthy donors and cancer patients. The source is a man aged 55 to 70 in good health. The sequenced material came from blood. This chain uses TRBV4-3 with TRBJ1-4, with D unclear. The CDR3: CASSQDLVAGEKLFF. CDR3 sequence (DNA): TGCGCCAGCAGCCAAGATTTGGTCGCTGGGGAAAAACTGTTTTTT.